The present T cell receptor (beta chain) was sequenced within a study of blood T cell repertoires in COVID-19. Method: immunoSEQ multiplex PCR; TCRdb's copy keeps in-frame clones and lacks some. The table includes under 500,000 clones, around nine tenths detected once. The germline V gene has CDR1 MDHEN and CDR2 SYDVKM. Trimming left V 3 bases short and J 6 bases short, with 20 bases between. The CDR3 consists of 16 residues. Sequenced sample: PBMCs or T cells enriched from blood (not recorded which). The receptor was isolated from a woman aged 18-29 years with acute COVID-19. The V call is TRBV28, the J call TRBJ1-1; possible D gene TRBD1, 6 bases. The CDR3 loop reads CASSFFSGQFRAEAFF. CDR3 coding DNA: TGTGCCAGCAGTTTTTTCTCAGGACAGTTTCGGGCTGAAGCTTTCTTT.